This is a list of T cell receptor beta chains from one sample in a study of shared clonotypes between healthy human individuals. Here immunoSEQ multiplex PCR was the method, and the copy in TCRdb shows in-frame clones only, minus some. The table has 2 million or so clones, over 85% seen once; the top ten hold about 1.1%. What was sequenced was naive CD8+ T cells sorted from blood. Receptor source: a man younger than 35 in good health. The CDR3 runs from the conserved cysteine through the conserved F or W. A D gene is named only where the DNA matches it firmly. Part of the rows lack a size; the others show once, few, many or a class for expanded clones.

TRBV7-9,NA,TRBJ2-1,TRBD1,TGTGCCAGCAACAGCGGACAGGGTAATGGCAATGAGCAGTTCTTC,CASNSGQGNGNEQFF
TRBV27,NA,TRBJ2-4,NA,TGTGCCAGCAGGGGCCTTAGCAACATTCAGTACTTC,CASRGLSNIQYF
TRBV27,NA,TRBJ1-2,NA,TGTGCCAGCAGAGCCTTGGGAGACAGTCGCTTGCTTGGCTACACCTTC,CASRALGDSRLLGYTF
TRBV11-3,NA,TRBJ2-1,NA,TGTGCCAGCAGCGCCGGGACTTACAATGAGCAGTTCTTC,CASSAGTYNEQFF
TRBV4-3,once,TRBJ1-2,NA,TGCGCCAGCAGCCAAGATAAGGGGGGCAGGGGCTATGGCTACACCTTC,CASSQDKGGRGYGYTF
TRBV4-1,NA,TRBJ2-3,TRBD2,TGCGCCAGCAGCCAAGAAGGCCCTGGTGGACTAGGGGGCACAGATACGCAGTATTTT,CASSQEGPGGLGGTDTQYF
TRBV2,once,TRBJ2-4,NA,TGTGCCAGCAGTGAGATGCAGCCGGACATTCAGTACTTC,CASSEMQPDIQYF
TRBV30,once,TRBJ2-7,NA,TGTGCCTGGAGTGGAGGGCTTATGGGGGGACCTTTGGGCGAGCAGTACTTC,CAWSGGLMGGPLGEQYF
TRBV15,NA,TRBJ2-3,NA,TGTGCCACCAGCAGAATCACAGATACGCAGTATTTT,CATSRITDTQYF
TRBV4-1,NA,TRBJ2-2,NA,TGCGCCAGCAGTAGCTGGGGTAGCGGGAACACCGGGGAGCTGTTTTTT,CASSSWGSGNTGELFF
TRBV14,NA,TRBJ1-2,NA,TGTGCCAGCAGCCCCGGACAGCACTATGGCTACACCTTC,CASSPGQHYGYTF
TRBV7-9,once,TRBJ2-1,TRBD2,TGTGCCAGCAGCTTACCCACACTAGCGGGGGGCAAAAATGAGCAGTTCTTC,CASSLPTLAGGKNEQFF
TRBV5-4,NA,TRBJ2-1,NA,TGTGCCAGCAGCTTGCTCCCTGAGGAGCAGTTCTTC,CASSLLPEEQFF
TRBV29-1,NA,TRBJ2-7,NA,TGCAGCGTTGAAAATAGGGACTCCTACGAGCAGTACTTC,CSVENRDSYEQYF
TRBV9,once,TRBJ1-1,NA,TGTGCCAGCAGCGTAGCCAGGGGTGGGACTGAAGCTTTCTTT,CASSVARGGTEAFF
TRBV4-1,NA,TRBJ2-7,NA,TGCGCCAGCAGCCAAGTATCCAGCTCCTACGAGCAGTACTTC,CASSQVSSSYEQYF
TRBV15,NA,TRBJ2-7,NA,TGTGCCACCAGCCTAGGGGGAGAGGCCTCCTACGAGCAGTACTTC,CATSLGGEASYEQYF
TRBV6-5,NA,TRBJ2-7,TRBD1,TGTGCCAGCAGTTACGGACAGGGGGCTTACGAGCAGTACTTC,CASSYGQGAYEQYF
TRBV5-1,NA,TRBJ2-5,TRBD1,TGCGCCAGCAGCTTGGGACCGGGACAGGCTCAACTGTGGGAGACCCAGTACTTC,CASSLGPGQAQLWETQYF
TRBV15,NA,TRBJ1-2,NA,TGTGCCACCAGCTTGCACAGGGAGGACTATGGCTACACCTTC,CATSLHREDYGYTF
TRBV27,NA,TRBJ2-7,TRBD2,TGTGCCAGCAGTGCCTCCCTAGCGGGGGGATTTAACTACGAGCAGTACTTC,CASSASLAGGFNYEQYF
TRBV7-8,NA,TRBJ2-7,NA,TGTGCCAGCAGCTTAGGTCCAGATTTAAACTACGAGCAGTACTTC,CASSLGPDLNYEQYF
TRBV19,NA,TRBJ2-1,TRBD2,TGTGCCAGTAGTTGGCTAGCGGGAGGGCTCAATGAGCAGTTCTTC,CASSWLAGGLNEQFF
TRBV9,NA,TRBJ2-6,TRBD1,TGTGCCAGCAGCGTTCCCGGGACAGGTACTGGGGCCAACGTCCTGACTTTC,CASSVPGTGTGANVLTF
TRBV10-3,NA,TRBJ2-1,NA,TGTGCCACCGGTCTAGGATTCAATGAGCAGTTCTTC,CATGLGFNEQFF
TRBV7-7,once,TRBJ2-7,NA,TGTGCTAGCAACTTAGTTGGGGGCCTGACCATGTACGAGCAGTACTTC,CASNLVGGLTMYEQYF
TRBV18,NA,TRBJ1-1,NA,TGTGCCAGCTCACCACCGGTTCCAGGGCCTGAAGCTTTCTTT,CASSPPVPGPEAFF
TRBV4-3,NA,TRBJ2-1,NA,TGCGCCAGCAGCCAAGATATTAGCGGAACCTACAATGAGCAGTTCTTC,CASSQDISGTYNEQFF
TRBV11-2,NA,TRBJ2-2,NA,TGTGCCAGCAGCTTAGTTCCAGGGGGGTACACCGGGGAGCTGTTTTTT,CASSLVPGGYTGELFF
TRBV7-9,NA,TRBJ1-4,NA,TGTGCCAGCAGCCCGGGACTATCTAATGAAAAACTGTTTTTT,CASSPGLSNEKLFF
TRBV6-5,NA,TRBJ2-4,NA,TGTGCCAGCAGTTCGTATACAGGGTTAGCCAAAAACATTCAGTACTTC,CASSSYTGLAKNIQYF
TRBV4-1,NA,TRBJ1-2,NA,TGCGCCAGCAGCCTTCCTGACAGCTACTATGGCTACACCTTC,CASSLPDSYYGYTF
TRBV6-5,NA,TRBJ1-1,NA,TGTGCCAGTGATGGAGAGGACACTGAAGCTTTCTTT,CASDGEDTEAFF
TRBV5-8,NA,TRBJ2-4,NA,TGTGCCAGCAGCTTTCCCCTCTATTACATTCAGTACTTC,CASSFPLYYIQYF
TRBV2,NA,TRBJ1-5,TRBD1,TGTGCCAGTCGGGTACCGGGACAGGGAAATAGCAATCAGCCCCAGCATTTT,CASRVPGQGNSNQPQHF
TRBV6-5,NA,TRBJ1-5,NA,TGTGCCAGCAGCCAAGGGGTCTACAATCAGCCCCAGCATTTT,CASSQGVYNQPQHF
TRBV6-6,NA,TRBJ1-5,NA,TGTGCCACCTCCATCGGGACTCTTAGCAATCTGCCCCAGCATTTT,CATSIGTLSNLPQHF
TRBV7-6,NA,TRBJ2-3,NA,TGTGCCAGCAGCCAAAACAGGGATCGGGGCACAGATACGCAGTATTTT,CASSQNRDRGTDTQYF
TRBV27,NA,TRBJ1-4,NA,TGTGCCAGCAGTTGGGGAAGGGGGGGTGAAAAACTGTTTTTT,CASSWGRGGEKLFF
TRBV7-8,NA,TRBJ1-1,NA,TGTGCCAGCAGCTTAAGGGGGTTCACTGAAGCTTTCTTT,CASSLRGFTEAFF
TRBV7-9,NA,TRBJ1-2,NA,TGTGCCAGCAGCTCAGGTGAGGGAGTTGGCTACACCTTC,CASSSGEGVGYTF
TRBV27,NA,TRBJ2-1,TRBD2,TGTGCCAGCAGGGATGGGAGCGGGGGTAACAATGAGCAGTTCTTC,CASRDGSGGNNEQFF
TRBV28,once,TRBJ1-1,NA,TGTGCCAGCAGTCCCAGCAGCCCCAGGGGCCAGAACACTGAAGCTTTCTTT,CASSPSSPRGQNTEAFF
TRBV2,once,TRBJ1-5,TRBD1,TGTGCCAGCAGCACCGGACAGGGCTACAATCAGCCCCAGCATTTT,CASSTGQGYNQPQHF
TRBV6-1,NA,TRBJ2-3,NA,TGTGCCAGCAGGACGGGCCCCCTGGGTGGAGATACGCAGTATTTT,CASRTGPLGGDTQYF
TRBV28,NA,TRBJ1-2,NA,TGTGCCAGCAGTCAACCCGACGGAGCTAACTATGGCTACACCTTC,CASSQPDGANYGYTF
TRBV27,NA,TRBJ1-2,TRBD1,TGTGCCAGCAGTCCGTTCGGAGGGGGCGCGTATGGCTACACCTTC,CASSPFGGGAYGYTF
TRBV29-1,NA,TRBJ1-6,NA,TGCAGCGTTTGGCGGGTGGGGGGGCCGCTTAATTCACCCCTCCACTTT,CSVWRVGGPLNSPLHF
TRBV14,NA,TRBJ2-7,NA,TGTGCCAGCAGCACCCTCCTCGGAAATGGGAGCCCCTACGAGCAGTACTTC,CASSTLLGNGSPYEQYF
TRBV4-3,NA,TRBJ2-7,NA,TGCGCCAGCAGCCAAGATCCGGACAACGTCTACGAGCAGTACTTC,CASSQDPDNVYEQYF
TRBV28,NA,TRBJ1-5,NA,TGTGCCAGCAGCCTAGGGGTGGGGCAGCCCCAGCATTTT,CASSLGVGQPQHF
TRBV7-9,NA,TRBJ2-1,NA,TGTGCCAGCAGCTTAGGGCCGGGCAATGAGCAGTTCTTC,CASSLGPGNEQFF
TRBV18,NA,TRBJ2-7,TRBD1,TGTGCCAGCTCACCACTGGACAGGGGGGACGAGCAGTACTTC,CASSPLDRGDEQYF
TRBV28,NA,TRBJ1-1,NA,TGTGCCAGCAGGCCAGGGCGGAACACTGAAGCTTTCTTT,CASRPGRNTEAFF
TRBV7-6,NA,TRBJ2-2,TRBD2,TGTGCCAGCAGCTTTCCCCATGGACTAGCGGGAGATGGGGGCACCGGGGAGCTGTTTTTT,CASSFPHGLAGDGGTGELFF
TRBV14,NA,TRBJ2-4,TRBD1,TGTGCCAGCAGCCACTTGACAGGGGCGGACATTCAGTACTTC,CASSHLTGADIQYF
TRBV28,NA,TRBJ1-1,TRBD1,TGTGCCATCCGACAGGGAAGTGGGAACACTGAAGCTTTCTTT,CAIRQGSGNTEAFF
TRBV6-1,NA,TRBJ2-7,NA,TGTGCCAGCAGTGAATTCCCTAACGTTACCTACGAGCAGTACTTC,CASSEFPNVTYEQYF
TRBV27,once,TRBJ1-4,NA,TGTGCCAGCAGTGCCCGCGGGGGGTCTGCTAATGAAAAACTGTTTTTT,CASSARGGSANEKLFF